This entry features one TCR beta chain sequence. Its antigen is not known. The CDR3 extends over 13 amino acids. Germline CDR1 is SGHRS and CDR2 is YFSETQ. V shed 1 base and J shed 9 bases, with 11 bases lying between them. The source of the sample is a study of T cell responses to AZD1222 COVID-19 vaccine. Clones were sequenced by immunoSEQ multiplex PCR, and TCRdb holds only the in-frame ones, with some missing. The table records approximately 120,000 clones, roughly 84% of them present only once. Study results and limitations: The study identified only a handful of AZD1222 recipients as seropositive at baseline. Across the whole spike, CD4 TCRs peaked at regions 160-218 and 743-854. Repertoires were obtained only post-peak T cell response.

The rearrangement joins TRBV5-1 to TRBJ2-1, with D perhaps given as TRBD1 or TRBD2 (6 bases each). This clonotype originated in an adult in good health. This material consisted of peripheral blood, taken on day 0 of AZD1222 vaccination. The DNA of the CDR3 is TGCGCCAGCAGCTTGATCGGGGGCATTGAGCAGTTCTTC. This encodes CASSLIGGIEQFF.